Listed here are 5 T cell receptor beta chains from one sample, sequenced in a study of prognosis after radiotherapy for stage I lung cancer. By two-round multiplex PCR, the TCR beta CDR3 was amplified from genomic DNA. First-round PCR amplification was performed with primers specific to each TRBV and TRBJ gene. TCRdb re-analysed the multiplex PCR reads in MiXCR, keeping a single row per CDR3 protein. The data show nearly 25,000 distinct CDR3 sequences, around 36% seen once. The sample consisted of PBMCs, taken before or after stereotactic body radiation therapy (not recorded which). The receptors originated from a donor aged 50 or older with non-small cell lung cancer.

On this clonotype itself: A much larger clone differs from this one at a single base, so this may be a read error. The J gene is TRBJ1-4, the V gene TRBV20-1, with TRBD1 matching over 8 bases. This CDR3 is built from 13 residues. After removal of 8 bases from V and 10 bases from J, the junction contained 12 bases not matched to a gene. Germline V gene sequence: CDR1 DFQATT, CDR2 SNEGSKA (reference sequence). The DNA for the CDR3 is TGCAGTTTCAACTCAGGGGGCGCGGGAAAACTGTTTTTT. Its translation is CSFNSGGAGKLFF.

This clonotype appeared many times. The chain has TRBV20-1 and TRBJ2-1, with TRBD2 identical over 10 bases. The germline gives CDR1 DFQATT, CDR2 SNEGSKA (reference sequence). V dropped 5 bases and J dropped 5; count of bases not matched to a gene: 12. CDR3 length: 16 amino acids. CDR3 in amino acids: CSAHPLSGRAHNEQFF. The CDR3 DNA reads as TGCAGTGCTCACCCCTTAAGCGGGAGGGCGCACAATGAGCAGTTCTTC.

This clonotype showed up many times. The rearrangement joins TRBV20-1 to TRBJ2-7, with 12 bases identical to TRBD2. The CDR3 has 16 residues. With V trimmed by 0 bases and J by 0 bases, 3 bases remained unmatched. The germline V gene has CDR1 DFQATT and CDR2 SNEGSKA (reference sequence). Written as DNA, the CDR3 is TGCAGTGCTAGAGACCTGACTAGCGGGGGCTCCTACGAGCAGTACTTC. Amino acids: CSARDLTSGGSYEQYF.

In its sample, this clonotype was seen a few times. The chain has TRBV27 and TRBJ2-1; 14 bases match TRBD2. Germline V lookup: CDR1 MNHEY, CDR2 SMNVEV (reference sequence). The CDR3 has 18 residues. Germline trimming cut 5 bases from V and 1 base from J; bases unmatched to any gene: 7. The CDR3 region has the DNA TGTGCCAGCAGTAAGGGACTAGCGGGAGTTCATTCCTACAATGAGCAGTTCTTC. It specifies CASSKGLAGVHSYNEQFF.

This clonotype was found a few times. The V call is TRBV7-2, the J call TRBJ1-6; TRBD1 is a possible D gene (6 bases). CDR3 length: 17 amino acids. Trimming took 5 bases from V and 4 from J, leaving 18 bases between them. Germline V gives CDR1 SGHTA, CDR2 FQGNSA. CDR3 in DNA: TGTGCCAGCAGCCCCCGACAGGAGAGATCATATAATTCACCCCTCCACTTT. Residues: CASSPRQERSYNSPLHF.